This is a list of T cell receptor beta chains from one sample in a study of CD8 T cells in ankylosing spondylitis. TCRdb re-analysed the 5' RACE reads in MiXCR, keeping a single row per CDR3 protein. The sample yields 210,000 or so distinct CDR3 sequences, about a quarter seen once. The sample consisted of blood, either unsorted or a sorted T cell fraction (not recorded which). The receptors shown here come from a male donor with ankylosing spondylitis or in good health (not recorded which). CDR3s include the opening cysteine and the closing phenylalanine or tryptophan. D genes are given only for firm matches. The listing skips clone size in some rows; elsewhere it reads once, few, many or a size class.

once,TRBV6-2/TRBV6-3,TRBJ2-2,.,TGTGCCAGCAGTTACAACGGGGGCCCGACCGGGGAGCTGTTTTTT,CASSYNGGPTGELFF
many,TRBV6-2/TRBV6-3,TRBJ2-2,TRBD2,TGTGCCAGCAGTTACGGACTAGCGGACACCGGGGAGCTGTTTTTT,CASSYGLADTGELFF
many,TRBV7-2,TRBJ2-3,TRBD2,TGTGCCAGCAGCTTAAATCCAGCGGGAGGCACAGATACGCAGTATTTT,CASSLNPAGGTDTQYF
many,TRBV12-3/TRBV12-4,TRBJ1-1,TRBD1,TGTGCCAGCAGTTCCCTTCAGGGGGCGCGAGCTGAAGCTTTCTTT,CASSSLQGARAEAFF
many,TRBV29-1,TRBJ2-1,.,TGCAGCGTTGGGCGGGGCAATGAGCAGTTCTTC,CSVGRGNEQFF
many,TRBV7-8,TRBJ2-7,TRBD2,TGTGCCAGCAGCTTAGGGCCTAGCGGTAGCTACGAGCAGTACTTC,CASSLGPSGSYEQYF
few,TRBV10-3,TRBJ2-1,TRBD2,TGTGCCATCAGTGCAACTAGCGTAGGCTACAATGAGCAGTTCTTC,CAISATSVGYNEQFF
many,TRBV27,TRBJ1-2,.,TGTGCCAGCAGTAATAACTATGGCTACACCTTC,CASSNNYGYTF
.,TRBV20-1,TRBJ2-2,.,TGCAGTGCTGACCATCTAGCTCCGAACACCGGGGAGCTGTTTTTT,CSADHLAPNTGELFF
.,TRBV15,TRBJ2-6,.,TGTGCCACCAGCAGAGGATACAGCCCGGGGGCCAACGTCCTGACTTTC,CATSRGYSPGANVLTF
.,TRBV29-1,TRBJ2-1,TRBD2,TGCAGCGTTGAATGGGACTACCAGAGAAATGAGCAGTTCTTC,CSVEWDYQRNEQFF
many,TRBV20-1,TRBJ2-1,.,TGCAGTGCCCCGGGCAGCTCCTACAATGAGCAGTTCTTC,CSAPGSSYNEQFF
few,TRBV5-1,TRBJ1-3,.,TGCGCCAGCAGCTTGGCCGGGGTCTCTGGAAACACCATATATTTT,CASSLAGVSGNTIYF
.,TRBV20-1,TRBJ2-6,TRBD1,TGCAGTGCTAGCAGGGGGTCCAACGTCCTGACTTTC,CSASRGSNVLTF
many,TRBV6-1,TRBJ2-5,.,TGTGCCAGCAGTGAACAAGAAACGCCCTCAACGGGGACCCAGTACTTC,CASSEQETPSTGTQYF
few,TRBV10-3,TRBJ2-1,.,TGTGCCATCAGTGAAGGTGGTCTCATCTACAATGAGCAGTTCTTC,CAISEGGLIYNEQFF
many,TRBV6-2/TRBV6-3,TRBJ2-2,TRBD2,TGTGCCACCAAGGCGCCTAGCGGGAACACCGGGGAGCTGTTTTTT,CATKAPSGNTGELFF
many,TRBV4-2,TRBJ1-2,.,TGTGCCAGCAGCCAACTTCAGGGCATTACTAACTATGGCTACACCTTC,CASSQLQGITNYGYTF
few,TRBV20-1,TRBJ2-7,.,TGCAGTGCTCCCCGGGACGCGAACTACGAGCAGTACTTC,CSAPRDANYEQYF
.,TRBV20-1,TRBJ2-1,TRBD2,TGCAGTGCCGAGGACCTAGCGGGAAAACACTCCTACAATGAGCAGTTCTTC,CSAEDLAGKHSYNEQFF
many,TRBV20-1,TRBJ2-2,.,TGCAGTGCTAGTGGGGTTCGGGGGCGGACCGGGGAGCTGTTTTTT,CSASGVRGRTGELFF
many,TRBV7-8,TRBJ1-1,.,TGTGCCAGCAGCCCCCTGTTAGGGGAAGCTTTCTTT,CASSPLLGEAFF
many,TRBV7-2,TRBJ2-3,.,TGTGCCAGCAGCCGGACGGGGGATACGCAGTATTTT,CASSRTGDTQYF
.,TRBV20-1,TRBJ2-3,TRBD2,TGCAGTGCTAACCAGCGGGAGGGCCGCGATACGCAGTATTTT,CSANQREGRDTQYF
many,TRBV20-1,TRBJ1-1,.,TGCAGTGCCCTAAGGGCAGGGGAGGACACTGAAGCTTTCTTT,CSALRAGEDTEAFF
many,TRBV12-3/TRBV12-4,TRBJ2-5,.,TGTGCCAGCAGTCGGACGGGGCAAGAGACCCAGTACTTC,CASSRTGQETQYF
once,TRBV5-1,TRBJ2-5,TRBD2,TGCGCCAGCAGCCCCACTAGCGGCTCCATTATGGCCCAGTACTTC,CASSPTSGSIMAQYF